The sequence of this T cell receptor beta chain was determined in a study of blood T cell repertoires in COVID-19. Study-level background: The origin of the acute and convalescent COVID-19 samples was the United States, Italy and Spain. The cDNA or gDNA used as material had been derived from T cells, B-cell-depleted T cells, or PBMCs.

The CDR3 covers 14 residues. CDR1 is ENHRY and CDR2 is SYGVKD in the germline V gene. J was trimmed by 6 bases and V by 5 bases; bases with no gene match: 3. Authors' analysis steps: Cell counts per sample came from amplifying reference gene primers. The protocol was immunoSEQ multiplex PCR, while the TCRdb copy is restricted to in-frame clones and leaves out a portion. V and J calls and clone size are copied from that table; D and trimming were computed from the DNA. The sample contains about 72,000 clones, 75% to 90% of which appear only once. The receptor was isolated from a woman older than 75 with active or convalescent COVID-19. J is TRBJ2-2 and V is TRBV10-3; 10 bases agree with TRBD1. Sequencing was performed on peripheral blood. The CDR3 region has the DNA TGTGCCATCAGTCCCGGGACAGGGGCCGGGGAGCTGTTTTTT. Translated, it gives CAISPGTGAGELFF.